These 32 T cell receptor beta chains were sequenced from one sample in a study of blood T cell repertoires in COVID-19. This table comes from immunoSEQ multiplex PCR, and its TCRdb copy is limited to in-frame clones, with some not included. The sample contains roughly 79,000 clones, around 80% of which appear only once. The material sequenced was peripheral blood. These receptors were collected from a human donor in a cohort sampled during active COVID-19.

The chain has TRBV9 and TRBJ2-2; the D gene is possibly TRBD1 (5 bases). The CDR3 runs 15 residues. The V gene lost 0 bases and the J gene lost 4 bases, with 10 bases spanning the gap. CDR1 and CDR2 from the germline V gene are SGDLS and YYNGEE. The CDR3 loop reads CASSVDGARTGELFF. The CDR3 nucleotides read TGTGCCAGCAGCGTAGATGGGGCGCGCACCGGGGAGCTGTTTTTT.

The chain couples TRBV18 to TRBJ1-1; possibly TRBD1 for D (6 bases). Germline lookup yields CDR1 KGHSH and CDR2 LQKENI. Trimming cost V 0 bases and J 7 bases, with 9 bases left between them. The CDR3 contains 13 residues. CDR3 nucleotide sequence: TGTGCCAGCTCACCACCGGGGGACAATGAAGCTTTCTTT. It is translated as CASSPPGDNEAFF.

The V call is TRBV7-8, the J call TRBJ1-2, with 8 bases lining up with TRBD1. This CDR3 is 16 amino acids long. CDR1 is SGHVS, CDR2 FQNEAQ, per germline. V shed 0 bases and J 4 bases; nucleotides not matched to a gene: 7. The chain's CDR3 is CASSLADRVGGYGYTF. The DNA for the CDR3 is TGTGCCAGCAGCTTAGCGGACAGGGTTGGGGGCTATGGCTACACCTTC.

The chain couples TRBV11-3 to TRBJ2-3; 9 bases are shared with TRBD1. Germline loops: CDR1 SGHNT, CDR2 YENEEA. The CDR3 covers 13 residues. Trimming took 4 bases from V and 6 from J; bases not matched to a gene: 2. The CDR3 region is CASSWDRADTQYF. Here the CDR3 DNA reads TGTGCCAGCAGCTGGGACAGGGCGGATACGCAGTATTTT. The full variable domain, completed using reference TRBV11-3 and TRBJ2-3, is EAGVVQSPRYKIIEKKQPVAFWCNPISGHNTLYWYLQNLGQGPELLIRYENEEAVDDSQLPKDRFSAERLKGVDSTLKIQPAELGDSAVYLCASSWDRADTQYFGPGTRLTVL.

The genes are TRBV5-1 and TRBJ2-1, with 10 bases aligning to TRBD2. The germline V gene has CDR1 SGHRS and CDR2 YFSETQ. Germline trimming cut 3 bases from V and 9 bases from J; bases unmatched to any gene: 18. The CDR3 spans 18 residues. As DNA, the CDR3 is TGCGCCAGCAGCTCGAAAATAACCTGGAGCGGGGGGGCCGTTGAGCAGTTCTTC. Its protein product is CASSSKITWSGGAVEQFF. The whole variable domain, remainder taken from reference TRBV5-1 and TRBJ2-1, is KAGVTQTPRYLIKTRGQQVTLSCSPISGHRSVSWYQQTPGQGLQFLFEYFSETQRNKGNFPGRFSGRQFSNSRSEMNVSTLELGDSALYLCASSSKITWSGGAVEQFFGPGTRLTVL.

The V and J genes are TRBV4-3 and TRBJ2-7; a weak D match, TRBD1 (5 bases). The CDR3 extends over 14 amino acids. Trimming left V 0 bases short and J 10 bases short, with 16 bases between. Germline CDR1 and CDR2: LGHNA and YSLEER. The chain's CDR3 is CASSQDWAGWEQYF. The CDR3 nucleotides read TGCGCCAGCAGCCAAGATTGGGCAGGGTGGGAACAGTACTTC.

The chain carries TRBV19 and TRBJ1-1; D gene ambiguous. The germline CDR1 and CDR2 sequences are LNHDA and SQIVND (reference sequence). The ends were cut back, 1 base at V and 6 bases at J, with 6 bases in the middle. The CDR3 spans 12 residues. The DNA of the CDR3 is TGTGCCAGTAGTATAGGCCTACCTGAAGCTTTCTTT. Amino acid sequence: CASSIGLPEAFF.

This clone was picked up a small number of times. This sequence joins TRBV28 and TRBJ1-5; D is unclear. The V end lost 2 bases, the J end lost 3 bases, and 5 bases lay between the germline ends. In germline, CDR1 is MDHEN, CDR2 SYDVKM. CDR3 size: 13 residues. CDR3 protein: CASSLQANQPQHF. The CDR3 DNA sequence: TGTGCCAGCAGTTTACAGGCCAATCAGCCCCAGCATTTT. The full variable domain, its missing parts supplied by reference TRBV28 and TRBJ1-5, is DVKVTQSSRYLVKRTGEKVFLECVQDMDHENMFWYRQDPGLGLRLIYFSYDVKMKEKGDIPEGYSVSREKKERFSLILESASTNQTSMYLCASSLQANQPQHFGDGTRLSIL.

V and J are TRBV9 and TRBJ1-2; no clear D gene. CDR1 and CDR2 (germline): SGDLS, YYNGEE. The ends were cut back, 0 bases at V and 5 bases at J, with 5 bases in the middle. The length of the CDR3 is 12 residues. In DNA, the CDR3 is TGTGCCAGCAGCGTAGAAGCTTATGGCTACACCTTC. This encodes CASSVEAYGYTF.

V is TRBV6-2 or TRBV6-3 and J is TRBJ1-2; D is undetermined. Germline V lookup: CDR1 MNHEY, CDR2 SVGEGT. Trimming removed 1 base from V and 5 bases from J, with 11 bases in between. The CDR3 length is 14 residues. The CDR3 is CASSYYSRGYGYTF. Written as DNA, the CDR3 is TGTGCCAGCAGTTACTACTCGAGAGGGTATGGCTACACCTTC.

The chain combines TRBV2 with TRBJ1-4; 8 nucleotides line up with TRBD1. Germline V gives CDR1 SNHLY, CDR2 FYNNEI. The CDR3 totals 15 residues. The V gene end was trimmed by 5 bases and the J gene end by 1 base; junction bases not matched to a gene: 3. The CDR3 bases are TGTGCCAGCAGTTCCGACAGGGGAACTAATGAAAAACTGTTTTTT. It is translated as CASSSDRGTNEKLFF.

The chain carries TRBV9 and TRBJ1-2, with D hard to call. Germline CDR1 reads SGDLS; CDR2 reads YYNGEE. With 0 bases removed from V and 0 bases from J, the gap between germline ends came to 9 bases. The CDR3 spans 15 residues. CDR3 nucleotide sequence: TGTGCCAGCAGCGTAGGTCCGGGAGCTAACTATGGCTACACCTTC. Translation gives CASSVGPGANYGYTF.

V and J are TRBV6-2 or TRBV6-3 and TRBJ1-1; D unresolved. V gave up 4 bases and J gave up 7 bases, with 16 bases separating them. Germline V CDR1 and CDR2: MNHEY, SVGEGT. CDR3 length: 14 residues. The CDR3 sequence is CASSWPGKKDEAFF. CDR3 nucleotides: TGTGCCAGCAGTTGGCCCGGGAAGAAAGATGAAGCTTTCTTT.

This clone has more than one count but fewer than ten. The J gene is TRBJ1-3, the V gene TRBV19, with 7 bases lining up with TRBD1. Germline CDR1 is LNHDA and CDR2 is SQIVND (reference sequence). Trimming removed 7 bases from V and 0 bases from J; junction bases left unmatched: 3. The CDR3 is 14 amino acids. CDR3 DNA: TGTGCCAGTACGGACAGGAGCTCTGGAAACACCATATATTTT. It specifies CASTDRSSGNTIYF.

This chain joins TRBV5-1 and TRBJ2-7; 7 nucleotides line up with TRBD1. CDR1 and CDR2 from the germline V gene are SGHRS and YFSETQ. The junction had 6 bases not matched to a gene; V was cut back by 6 bases and J by 0 bases. This CDR3 is 14 amino acids long. This CDR3 is CASNPGTDSYEQYF. CDR3 nucleotide sequence: TGCGCCAGCAACCCGGGGACAGACTCCTACGAGCAGTACTTC.

In its sample, this clone was seen a few times. The chain has TRBV10-2 and TRBJ1-5; D unclear. Germline V lookup: CDR1 WSHSY, CDR2 SAAADI. V lost 7 bases, J lost 2 bases, and 9 bases lay in between. This CDR3 spans 13 amino acids. For the CDR3, the DNA is TGCGCCAGCAAAACCGGAGGCAATCAGCCCCAGCATTTT. Residues: CASKTGGNQPQHF.

DNA for the CDR3: TGTGCCAGCAGCTCCGGGGATCTTAATGAAAAACTGTTTTTT. This translates into CASSSGDLNEKLFF. The chain has TRBV7-9 and TRBJ1-4, with D unresolved. The ends were cut back, 4 bases at V and 4 bases at J, with 10 bases in the middle. CDR1 SEHNR and CDR2 FQNEAQ come from the germline V gene (reference sequence). This CDR3 is 14 amino acids long.

The genes are TRBV9 and TRBJ1-1; TRBD1 agrees at 7 bases. The CDR3 is 14 amino acids. Germline trimming cut 2 bases from V and 0 bases from J; bases unmatched to any gene: 1. Per germline, CDR1 SGDLS and CDR2 YYNGEE. The CDR3 here is CASSVGTVNTEAFF. The CDR3 DNA sequence: TGTGCCAGCAGCGTCGGGACAGTGAACACTGAAGCTTTCTTT.

This clone was seen only once. The V call is TRBV2, the J call TRBJ2-7; D uncertain. Trimming left V 6 bases short and J 2 bases short, with 11 bases between. From germline, CDR1 is SNHLY and CDR2 FYNNEI. This CDR3 region has 13 residues. The CDR3, as DNA: TGTGCCAGCAGCGCTACAGTTACCTACGAGCAGTACTTC. It yields the protein CASSATVTYEQYF.

The rearrangement links TRBV30 to TRBJ2-7; 7 nucleotides align to TRBD1. The CDR3 extends over 12 amino acids. The V gene's germline CDR1 is GTSNPN and CDR2 SVGIG (reference sequence). V lost 5 bases to trimming and J lost 2 bases; unmatched junction nucleotides: 3. The CDR3 sequence: CAWATGTYEQYF. CDR3 DNA sequence: TGTGCCTGGGCGACAGGGACCTACGAGCAGTACTTC.

The V and J genes are TRBV24-1 and TRBJ2-5; TRBD2 agrees at 9 bases. J was trimmed by 5 bases and V by 3 bases; bases with no gene match: 6. Per germline, CDR1 KGHDR and CDR2 SFDVKD. The CDR3 has 15 amino acids. CDR3 loop: CATSDRAGGRETQYF. The CDR3 DNA follows: TGTGCCACCAGTGATCGCGCGGGGGGGCGGGAGACCCAGTACTTC.

The V and J genes are TRBV2 and TRBJ2-7; 9 bases agree with TRBD1. Germline lookup yields CDR1 SNHLY and CDR2 FYNNEI. The CDR3 has 13 amino acids. V gave up 6 bases and J gave up 3 bases; unmatched junction bases: 3. The CDR3 nucleotides are TGTGCCAGCAGGGGACAGGGCAACTACGAGCAGTACTTC. It specifies CASRGQGNYEQYF. Combining the CDR3 with reference TRBV2 and TRBJ2-7 gives the whole variable domain EPEVTQTPSHQVTQMGQEVILRCVPISNHLYFYWYRQILGQKVEFLVSFYNNEISEKSEIFDDQFSVERPDGSNFTLKIRSTKLEDSAMYFCASRGQGNYEQYFGPGTRLTVT.

The chain links TRBV18 to TRBJ1-3; D gene unclear. From germline, CDR1 is KGHSH and CDR2 LQKENI. The CDR3 runs to 14 residues. Trimming pared 6 bases from V and 4 bases from J, leaving 13 bases between. In nucleotides, the CDR3 is TGTGCCAGCTCCCCCCCGGGAGCCGGAAACACCATATATTTT. It yields the protein CASSPPGAGNTIYF.

The chain recombines TRBV15 with TRBJ2-7, with 7 bases lining up with TRBD1. V was pared by 4 bases and J by 6 bases, with 3 bases of the junction left unmatched. The CDR3 extends over 12 amino acids. Germline values: CDR1 LNHNV, CDR2 YYDKDF (reference sequence). CDR3: CATSTNRGEQYF. In nucleotides, the CDR3 is TGTGCCACCAGCACTAACAGGGGCGAGCAGTACTTC.

The chain uses TRBV6-6 and TRBJ2-6; TRBD1 agrees at 9 bases. The V gene end was trimmed by 5 bases and the J gene end by 2 bases; junction bases not matched to a gene: 4. This CDR3 region has 16 residues. The V gene's germline CDR1 is MNHNY and CDR2 SVGAGI (reference sequence). DNA for the CDR3: TGTGCCAGCAGTCCCCGACAGGGGGCTGGGGCCAACGTCCTGACTTTC. Its protein product is CASSPRQGAGANVLTF.

The chain has TRBV7-6 and TRBJ1-2; the D gene is possibly TRBD1 (5 bases). Germline loops: CDR1 SGHVS, CDR2 FNYEAQ. The CDR3 is 18 residues long. The V end was cut by 5 bases, the J end by 2 bases, with 24 bases between. CDR3 in amino acids: CASSLTGGEKLKNYGYTF. Written as DNA, the CDR3 is TGTGCCAGCAGCCTCACCGGGGGGGAGAAACTAAAAAACTATGGCTACACCTTC.

V and J are TRBV6-2 or TRBV6-3 and TRBJ2-7, with D possibly TRBD1 on 5 matching bases. The CDR3 totals 15 residues. Germline CDR1 MNHEY, CDR2 SVGEGT. Trimming shortened V by 4 bases and J by 5 bases, and 18 bases separated the two germline ends. As DNA, the CDR3 is TGTGCCAGCAGTTTCAGGACAACCCTCGTCAACGAGCAGTACTTC. Protein product: CASSFRTTLVNEQYF.

V and J are TRBV2 and TRBJ1-3; D is perhaps TRBD1 (5 bases). This CDR3 is 18 amino acids long. V was shortened by 9 bases and J by 0 bases, with 24 bases between the two germline ends. From germline, CDR1 is SNHLY and CDR2 FYNNEI. The CDR3 DNA reads as TGTGCCAGGCCGTCAGGGTCGGTAGTTGCAGACTCTGGAAACACCATATATTTT. As protein: CARPSGSVVADSGNTIYF. Filled out from reference TRBV2 and TRBJ1-3, the complete variable domain reads EPEVTQTPSHQVTQMGQEVILRCVPISNHLYFYWYRQILGQKVEFLVSFYNNEISEKSEIFDDQFSVERPDGSNFTLKIRSTKLEDSAMYFCARPSGSVVADSGNTIYFGEGSWLTVV.

The chain uses TRBV18 and TRBJ1-1, with D perhaps matching TRBD1 (5 bases). CDR1 is KGHSH, CDR2 LQKENI, per germline. CDR3 length: 14 amino acids. V was shortened by 4 bases and J by 3 bases, with 12 bases between the two germline ends. The CDR3, as DNA: TGTGCCAGCTCACAGGCAGGGAGGGACACTGAAGCTTTCTTT. This translates into CASSQAGRDTEAFF.

The J gene is TRBJ1-5, the V gene TRBV5-1; 7 bases map to TRBD1. In germline, CDR1 is SGHRS, CDR2 YFSETQ. The CDR3 runs 15 residues. Trimming at V came to 0 bases and at J to 4 bases, leaving 4 bases not matched to a gene. The CDR3 is CASSLAGTVNQPQHF. CDR3 DNA sequence: TGCGCCAGCAGCTTGGCCGGGACAGTTAATCAGCCCCAGCATTTT.

The rearrangement joins TRBV19 to TRBJ1-5; D ambiguous. CDR3 length: 15 amino acids. CDR1 and CDR2 (germline): LNHDA, SQIVND (reference sequence). V was pared by 5 bases and J by 0 bases, with 11 bases between. The CDR3, as DNA: TGTGCCAGTAGTCCGGGATTCTATAGCAATCAGCCCCAGCATTTT. It translates to CASSPGFYSNQPQHF.

This chain links TRBV7-9 with TRBJ1-1, with D possibly TRBD1 on 5 matching bases. Looked up from germline, CDR1 is SEHNR and CDR2 is FQNEAQ (reference sequence). The V and J ends lost 6 bases and 7 bases respectively, with 15 bases between them. The length of the CDR3 is 13 residues. The CDR3 here is CASRGRDQFEAFF. The CDR3 nucleotides read TGTGCCAGCAGGGGGAGGGACCAGTTTGAAGCTTTCTTT.